The sequence of this TCR beta chain was determined in a study of cytomegalovirus exposure and HLA in healthy donors (dated by TCRdb to between 2016 and 2019). About the full investigation: According to a later analysis, one platform produced both the roughly 110 validation repertoires and the 670 or so repertoires of the first cohort. The study was designed to test whether signatures of past pathogen exposure could be identified by cataloging public T cell receptors. In addition to the first cohort of roughly 700 subjects, a separate validation cohort of approximately 130 different subjects was used. To predict cytomegalovirus infection status, the study brought together high-throughput TCR immunosequencing, statistical association of individual TCRs with disease status, and machine learning.

The method was the immunoSEQ multiplex PCR assay. Regarding the original processing steps: A statistical classification framework was built to diagnose cytomegalovirus status from the catalog of TCR beta chain sequences. TCRdb re-hosts the immuneACCESS table, in-frame sequences only. Its copies lack some clones; in the studies checked, an unresolved V gene accounts for under half of them, and the cause for the rest is not known. V, J and clone size are taken as reported in that table, and D and trimming were inferred from the DNA itself. A total of some 240,000 clones appear in this sample, roughly 91% of them only once. In total, the top ten clones hold approximately 2% of the sample. Overall study outcomes, separate from this receptor: While some public TCRs were present in many individuals, most TCR sequences turned up only very rarely across donors. A later analysis found that TCRs clustered in the first cohort also tended to co-occur in the roughly 120 validation repertoires, with 94% of cluster scores above 0. The validation cohort had no HLA typing available for a later analysis, so co-occurrence within that cohort was assessed over all 120 or so repertoires. A total of roughly 160 TCR beta chains were listed by the study as associated with cytomegalovirus. In both the original and validation cohorts, the classifier was reported to diagnose cytomegalovirus status with high specificity and sensitivity. A few of the identified cytomegalovirus-associated TCR beta chains were confirmed in vitro to be specific for cytomegalovirus antigens. It was suggested by the authors that the approach could potentially be generalized to other disease states and immunological phenotypes.

A word on this clone: Which antigen it targets is not known. Base qualities are not recorded, but no much larger clone differs from it by a single base.

CDR1 and CDR2 are read off the germline V gene as MNHNS and SASEGT. The CDR3 starts with the cysteine, ends with the phenylalanine, and has 13 residues. Kept here is only the CDR3 DNA, which spans 39 bases and is read in frame from base 1. A distance of 12 bases separates the germline ends of V and J, which lose 5 bases and 8 bases respectively. The donors belonged to the validation cohort of 90 to 150 subjects, which was separate from the 666-subject first cohort. Sequenced sample: PBMCs. The receptor comes from a woman between 18 and 29 years old in good health and CMV-seropositive. The chain employs TRBV6-1 and TRBJ1-4, and the D gene may be TRBD1, 6 bases matching. The DNA reads TGTGCCAGCAGTTCACAGGGTCAGGAAAAACTGTTTTTT. The resulting protein is CASSSQGQEKLFF.